One sample yielded the 16 T cell receptor beta chains listed below, sequenced in a study of neurological immune-mediated disorders. Via MiXCR, TCRdb re-called the 5' RACE reads, giving one row per CDR3 protein. The table lists fewer than 75,000 distinct CDR3 sequences, 3.4% of them singletons. Source material: PBMCs. All receptors derive from a middle-aged man with multiple sclerosis.

This clonotype was detected ten times or more. The chain is built from TRBV3-1 and TRBJ2-7, with D tentatively TRBD1 or TRBD2 (6 bases each). CDR1 is LGHDT, CDR2 YNNKEL, per germline (reference sequence). V was clipped by 4 bases and J by 7 bases, with 20 bases between them. The CDR3 length is 15 residues. The CDR3 region is CASSLGGTNTGEQYF. The CDR3 DNA follows: TGTGCCAGCAGCCTCGGAGGGACAAACACGGGGGAGCAGTACTTC.

This clonotype was detected ten times or more. CDR3 residues: CAISDGRSSTDTQYF. In DNA form, the CDR3 reads TGTGCCATCAGTGATGGCAGGAGTTCCACAGATACGCAGTATTTT. The rearrangement links TRBV10-3 to TRBJ2-3; D remains unclear. Germline V gene lookup returns CDR1 ENHRY and CDR2 SYGVKD. CDR3 size: 15 residues. Trimming shortened V by 3 bases and J by 2 bases, and 12 bases separated the two germline ends.

This clonotype was observed at least ten times. The chain carries TRBV12-3 or TRBV12-4 and TRBJ2-1; TRBD2 agrees at 10 bases. The CDR3 has 15 residues. Trimming removed 6 bases from V and 7 bases from J; junction bases left unmatched: 9. In DNA form, the CDR3 reads TGTGCCAGCAGCCCCAGCGGGGGGGATGGGAATGAGCAGTTCTTC. Its translation is CASSPSGGDGNEQFF.

This clonotype was counted at least ten times. V gene TRBV7-8 combines with J gene TRBJ2-1, with unresolved D. V was shortened by 4 bases and J by 10 bases, with 11 bases between the two germline ends. CDR1 and CDR2 from the germline V gene are SGHVS and FQNEAQ. The CDR3 runs to 12 residues. The CDR3 region is CASSSNPAEQFF. CDR3 sequence (DNA): TGTGCCAGCAGCTCCAACCCCGCAGAGCAGTTCTTC.

In its sample, this clonotype was seen many times. The CDR3 region has the DNA TGCAGTGGCCCGTCCGGGACAGTAGGGACTGAAGCTTTCTTT. Its protein product is CSGPSGTVGTEAFF. J is TRBJ1-1 and V is TRBV20-1; 7 bases fit TRBD1. V lost 7 bases and J lost 5; bases outside the gene matches: 13. Per germline, CDR1 DFQATT and CDR2 SNEGSKA (reference sequence). CDR3 length: 14 amino acids.

This clonotype was picked up many times. V and J are TRBV5-6 and TRBJ2-7, with D uncertain. Trimming shortened V by 4 bases and J by 0 bases, and 14 bases separated the two germline ends. Germline loops: CDR1 SGHDT, CDR2 YYEEEE. The CDR3 consists of 15 residues. For the CDR3, the DNA is TGTGCCAGCAGCCTCCGGGTCAGGTTCTCCTACGAGCAGTACTTC. Translated: CASSLRVRFSYEQYF. Using reference TRBV5-6 and TRBJ2-7 for the parts outside the CDR3, the full variable domain is DAGVTQSPTHLIKTRGQQVTLRCSPKSGHDTVSWYQQALGQGPQFIFQYYEEEERQRGNFPDRFSGHQFPNYSSELNVNALLLGDSALYLCASSLRVRFSYEQYFGPGTRLTVT.

The chain recombines TRBV7-8 with TRBJ2-1; no definite D call. V lost 10 bases and J lost 7, with 11 bases in between. The CDR3 has 11 amino acids. CDR1 and CDR2 from the germline V gene are SGHVS and FQNEAQ. CDR3 in DNA: TGTGCCACCAGTACCCTAAATGAGCAGTTCTTC. Its protein is CATSTLNEQFF. The full variable domain, completed using reference TRBV7-8 and TRBJ2-1, is GAGVSQSPRYKVAKRGQDVALRCDPISGHVSLFWYQQALGQGPEFLTYFQNEAQLDKSGLPSDRFFAERPEGSVSTLKIQRTQQEDSAVYLCATSTLNEQFFGPGTRLTVL.

This clonotype was seen many times. This chain uses TRBV24-1 with TRBJ2-3, with D perhaps matching TRBD2 (6 bases). Germline CDR1 KGHDR, CDR2 SFDVKD. V dropped 7 bases and J dropped 0 bases, with 13 bases sitting between them. The CDR3 covers 15 residues. CDR3: CATSKGGASTDTQYF. CDR3 bases: TGTGCCACCAGCAAAGGCGGGGCAAGCACAGATACGCAGTATTTT.

This clonotype was observed a handful of times. This chain uses TRBV19 with TRBJ1-1; 7 nucleotides line up with TRBD1. This CDR3 has 16 residues. The ends lost 4 bases at V and 0 bases at J; junction bases unmatched: 8. Germline loops: CDR1 LNHDA, CDR2 SQIVND (reference sequence). CDR3 sequence: CASSKTGALMNTEAFF. The CDR3 coding sequence is TGTGCCAGTAGTAAAACAGGGGCTCTAATGAACACTGAAGCTTTCTTT.

This clonotype was observed a handful of times. One end of the junction does not line up with germline, which may come from a read error. V gene TRBV7-9 combines with J gene TRBJ1-6; maybe TRBD1 (5 bases). CDR3 length: 15 amino acids. The germline CDR1 and CDR2 sequences are SEHNR and FQNEAQ (reference sequence). DNA for the CDR3: TGTGCCAGCAGCTTAAGGTTCAGGGCGGCCTCACCCCTACACTTT. Protein: CASSLRFRAASPLHF. Complete variable domain (other parts from reference TRBV7-9 and TRBJ1-6): DTGVSQNPRHKITKRGQNVTFRCDPISEHNRLYWYRQTLGQGPEFLTYFQNEAQLEKSRLLSDRFSAERPKGSFSTLEIQRTEQGDSAMYLCASSLRFRAASPLHFGNGTRLTVT.

This clonotype was recorded many times. This chain links TRBV6-1 with TRBJ2-1; D uncertain. The CDR3 extends over 12 amino acids. The germline gives CDR1 MNHNS, CDR2 SASEGT. The V gene lost 5 bases and the J gene lost 6 bases, with 8 bases spanning the gap. CDR3: CASSLRFNEQFF. The CDR3 coding sequence is TGTGCCAGCAGTCTTAGATTCAATGAGCAGTTCTTC.

The rearrangement uses TRBV6-1 and TRBJ2-7; TRBD1 or TRBD2 may be the D gene (5 bases each). The CDR3 is 17 amino acids. Trimming left V 7 bases short and J 2 bases short, with 24 bases between. Per germline, CDR1 MNHNS and CDR2 SASEGT. CDR3: CASKLQVGGFLPYEQYF. In nucleotides, the CDR3 is TGTGCCAGCAAGCTACAGGTTGGAGGATTCCTGCCCTACGAGCAGTACTTC.

V is TRBV7-2 and J is TRBJ1-1; D is unresolved. Trimming shortened V by 3 bases and J by 4 bases, and 9 bases separated the two germline ends. The CDR3 totals 13 residues. Per germline, CDR1 SGHTA and CDR2 FQGNSA. The CDR3 DNA follows: TGTGCCAGCAGCTTCGCTAATCCCACTGAAGCTTTCTTT. Amino acids: CASSFANPTEAFF.

This clonotype was recorded at least ten times. The V call is TRBV5-1, the J call TRBJ2-7, with D unresolved. CDR1 and CDR2 from the germline V gene are SGHRS and YFSETQ. V lost 2 bases and J lost 7, with 19 bases in between. This CDR3 spans 15 amino acids. In DNA form, the CDR3 reads TGCGCCAGCAGCTTTGAGGTCGTTCCAGATGGGGAGCAGTACTTC. It yields the protein CASSFEVVPDGEQYF.

This clonotype was detected ten times or more. The chain joins TRBV12-3 or TRBV12-4 to TRBJ1-1, with D possibly TRBD1 on 5 matching bases. This CDR3 has 14 amino acids. V lost 3 bases to trimming and J lost 1 base, with 9 bases between them. DNA for the CDR3: TGTGCCAGCAGTTTCAGGACAAAGAACACTGAAGCTTTCTTT. Amino acids: CASSFRTKNTEAFF.

This clonotype was found many times. V usage is TRBV20-1 and J usage is TRBJ2-5, with 10 nucleotides matching TRBD2. Trimming removed 2 bases from V and 2 bases from J; junction bases left unmatched: 14. The V gene's germline CDR1 is DFQATT and CDR2 SNEGSKA (reference sequence). CDR3 length: 18 residues. CDR3 protein: CSARRASGGPTRQETQYF. CDR3 nucleotides: TGCAGTGCTAGAAGGGCTAGCGGGGGCCCCACACGACAAGAGACCCAGTACTTC.